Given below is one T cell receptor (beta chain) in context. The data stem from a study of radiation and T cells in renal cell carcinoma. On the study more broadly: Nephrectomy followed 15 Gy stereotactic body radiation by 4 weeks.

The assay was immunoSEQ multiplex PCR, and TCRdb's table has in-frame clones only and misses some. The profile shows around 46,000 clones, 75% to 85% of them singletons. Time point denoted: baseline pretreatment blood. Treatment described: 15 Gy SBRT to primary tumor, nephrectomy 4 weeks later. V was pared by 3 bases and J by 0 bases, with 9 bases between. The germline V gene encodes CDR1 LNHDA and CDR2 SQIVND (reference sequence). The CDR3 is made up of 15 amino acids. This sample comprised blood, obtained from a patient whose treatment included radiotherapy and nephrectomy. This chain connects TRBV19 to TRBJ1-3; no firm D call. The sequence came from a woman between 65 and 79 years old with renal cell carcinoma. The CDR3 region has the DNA TGTGCCAGTAGTATCAGTCCAGGCTCTGGAAACACCATATATTTT. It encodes CASSISPGSGNTIYF. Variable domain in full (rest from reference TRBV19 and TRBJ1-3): DGGITQSPKYLFRKEGQNVTLSCEQNLNHDAMYWYRQDPGQGLRLIYYSQIVNDFQKGDIAEGYSVSREKKESFPLTVTSAQKNPTAFYLCASSISPGSGNTIYFGEGSWLTVV.